This T cell receptor beta chain was identified in a study of identical twins. Overall study results and limits: Among out-of-frame alpha sequences shared by twins, low generation probability occurred in excess.

Trimming pared 3 bases from V and 0 bases from J, leaving 12 bases between. In germline, CDR1 is ENHRY, CDR2 SYGVKD. This CDR3 is 16 amino acids long. A universal primer site was incorporated via template switching, and the cDNA contained unique molecular identifiers. TCRdb passed the 5' RACE reads through MiXCR, listing each CDR3 protein once. The table shows roughly 720,000 distinct CDR3 sequences, with about 18% occurring only once. This clonotype was counted ten times or more. Its target is not known. These same data were also listed under a study on T cells expressing NK-cell markers. Turning to that study: The study found dominant NKG2C+ clonotypes at about 1.0-7.0% of CD8+ T cells in roughly six donors. The study found these clonotypes also leading the CD3+CD56-NKG2C+ fraction in a few donors.

The chain combines TRBV10-3 with TRBJ1-3; D remains unclear. The sequenced sample consisted of PBMCs. The sequence was obtained from a woman in her late teens or twenties in good health. CDR3 protein: CAISDPGRSSGNTIYF. CDR3 nucleotides: TGTGCCATCAGTGATCCGGGCAGGAGCTCTGGAAACACCATATATTTT.